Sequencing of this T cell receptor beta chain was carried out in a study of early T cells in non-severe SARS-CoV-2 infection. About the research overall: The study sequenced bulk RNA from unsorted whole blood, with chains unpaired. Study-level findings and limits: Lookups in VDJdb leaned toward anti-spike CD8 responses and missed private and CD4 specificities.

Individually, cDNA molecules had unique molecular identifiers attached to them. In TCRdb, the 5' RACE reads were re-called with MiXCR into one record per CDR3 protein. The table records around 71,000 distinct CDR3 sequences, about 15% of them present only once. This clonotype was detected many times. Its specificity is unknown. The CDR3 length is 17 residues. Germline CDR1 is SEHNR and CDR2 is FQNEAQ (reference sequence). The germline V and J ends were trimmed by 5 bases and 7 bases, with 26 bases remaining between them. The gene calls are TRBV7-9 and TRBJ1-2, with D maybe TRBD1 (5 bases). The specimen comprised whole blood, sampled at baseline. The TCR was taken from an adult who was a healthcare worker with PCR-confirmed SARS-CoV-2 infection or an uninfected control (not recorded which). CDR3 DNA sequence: TGTGCCAGCAGCCCATGGGCAGTCGGGGCGAAGAATCTTGGCTACACCTTC. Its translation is CASSPWAVGAKNLGYTF. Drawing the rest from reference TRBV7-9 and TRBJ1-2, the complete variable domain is DTGVSQNPRHKITKRGQNVTFRCDPISEHNRLYWYRQTLGQGPEFLTYFQNEAQLEKSRLLSDRFSAERPKGSFSTLEIQRTEQGDSAMYLCASSPWAVGAKNLGYTFGSGTRLTVV.